One sample yielded the 13 T cell receptor beta chains listed below, sequenced in a study of cytomegalovirus exposure and HLA in healthy donors. The PCR employed 60 Vbeta primers together with 13 Jbeta primers. Using immunoSEQ multiplex PCR, the repertoire was profiled, and TCRdb retains in-frame clones only, with some absent. The repertoire consists of 150,000 to 200,000 clones, with roughly 74% occurring once and the leading ten covering 4% to 5.5%. The source material was PBMCs. The receptors come from a male donor in good health and CMV-seronegative.

This clone was observed a handful of times. This sequence joins TRBV2 and TRBJ2-2; 7 bases are a match to TRBD1. The CDR3 length is 13 residues. The V and J ends lost 7 bases and 4 bases, in that order; junction bases with no gene match: 3. The V gene's germline CDR1 is SNHLY and CDR2 FYNNEI. As DNA, the CDR3 is TGTGCCAGCATAGACAGGGCCACCGGGGAGCTGTTTTTT. This sequence encodes CASIDRATGELFF.

The V and J genes are TRBV6-4 and TRBJ2-7; maybe TRBD1 (5 bases). Per germline, CDR1 MRHNA and CDR2 SNTAGT. The ends were cut back, 5 bases at V and 4 bases at J, with 12 bases in the middle. CDR3 length equals 13 residues. In DNA form, the CDR3 reads TGTGCCAGCAGTCATGGACATGGATACGAGCAGTACTTC. It translates to CASSHGHGYEQYF.

The CDR3 loop reads CASSPGGGRTDTIYF. Written as DNA, the CDR3 is TGTGCCAGCTCACCGGGGGGAGGTCGCACGGACACCATATATTTT. This chain links TRBV18 with TRBJ1-3, with D possibly matching TRBD1 (5 bases). Germline values: CDR1 KGHSH, CDR2 LQKENI. Trimming pared 3 bases from V and 8 bases from J, leaving 17 bases between. CDR3 length: 15 amino acids.

The chain is built from TRBV6-5 and TRBJ2-5; D may be TRBD2 (6 bases). The last part of the DNA fits TRBJ2-7 better; the J call may be wrong. CDR3 length: 14 residues. Germline lookup yields CDR1 MNHEY and CDR2 SVGAGI. Here the CDR3 reads CASSYGVGSYEQYF. DNA of the CDR3: TGTGCCAGCAGTTATGGGGTCGGGAGCTACGAGCAGTACTTC.

Ten or more counts support this clone. The chain joins TRBV19 to TRBJ2-3, with 11 bases that match TRBD2. CDR1 is LNHDA, CDR2 SQIVND, per germline (reference sequence). The CDR3 totals 16 residues. Unmatched junction bases numbered 10, after V lost 7 bases and J lost 4 bases. This CDR3 is CASKELAGGDSDTQYF. The CDR3 nucleotides read TGTGCCAGTAAGGAGCTAGCGGGAGGAGATTCAGATACGCAGTATTTT.

The chain combines TRBV18 with TRBJ2-7, with TRBD1 identical over 9 bases. CDR3 length: 13 residues. Germline lookup yields CDR1 KGHSH and CDR2 LQKENI. After removal of 5 bases from V and 5 bases from J, the junction contained 4 bases not matched to a gene. The DNA for the CDR3 is TGTGCCAGCTCAGGACAGGGGATGGACGAGCAGTACTTC. This encodes CASSGQGMDEQYF.

The rearrangement joins TRBV4-3 to TRBJ1-5; the match to TRBD1 covers 9 bases. The CDR3 contains 22 residues. CDR1 and CDR2 from the germline V gene are LGHNA and YSLEER. V lost 0 bases to trimming and J lost 3 bases; unmatched junction nucleotides: 21. DNA of the CDR3: TGCGCCAGCAGCCAAGATTATGCCCCGGGACAGGGAGTTGGGGATACCAATCAGCCCCAGCATTTT. Amino acids: CASSQDYAPGQGVGDTNQPQHF.

DNA for the CDR3: TGTGCCAGCTCAATCGACAGCACCGGGGAGCTGTTTTTT. Translated: CASSIDSTGELFF. The V call is TRBV18, the J call TRBJ2-2, with D possibly being TRBD1 (5 bases). The CDR3 sequence is 13 residues long. The germline gives CDR1 KGHSH, CDR2 LQKENI. V lost 5 bases and J 4 bases, leaving 8 bases between the germline ends.

The V gene is TRBV28, the J gene TRBJ2-7, with D tentatively TRBD2 (6 bases). The CDR3 contains 12 residues. CDR1 MDHEN and CDR2 SYDVKM come from the germline V gene. The V and J ends lost 6 bases and 2 bases respectively, with 8 bases between them. The CDR3 protein is CASRGGPYEQYF. CDR3 coding DNA: TGTGCCAGCAGGGGGGGTCCCTACGAGCAGTACTTC.

This chain joins TRBV30 and TRBJ2-7, with 8 bases lining up with TRBD2. CDR3 length: 12 amino acids. The ends lost 7 bases at V and 6 bases at J; junction bases unmatched: 8. Germline lookup yields CDR1 GTSNPN and CDR2 SVGIG (reference sequence). CDR3 coding DNA: TGTGCCTCAACGGGAGGGCCGACCGAGCAGTACTTC. It codes for CASTGGPTEQYF.

This clone was counted a few times. The genes are TRBV29-1 and TRBJ1-1; the match to TRBD1 covers 10 bases. The CDR3 totals 12 residues. From germline, CDR1 is SQVTM and CDR2 ANQGSEA. The J segment lost 7 bases and the V segment lost 7 bases, leaving 6 bases of the junction unmatched. CDR3 sequence (DNA): TGCAGCGGACACCGGGACAGGGGTGAAGCTTTCTTT. Translating it yields CSGHRDRGEAFF.

The chain joins TRBV16 to TRBJ1-2; D not certain. The V end lost 0 bases, the J end lost 1 base, and 18 bases lay between the germline ends. Germline V lookup: CDR1 KGHSY, CDR2 FQNENV. The CDR3 spans 18 residues. The CDR3 protein is CASSQSGLDWSINYGYTF. CDR3 sequence (DNA): TGTGCCAGCAGCCAATCTGGACTCGACTGGTCCATTAACTATGGCTACACCTTC.

This chain uses TRBV5-1 with TRBJ2-5; 7 bases line up with TRBD1. Germline loops: CDR1 SGHRS, CDR2 YFSETQ. This CDR3 spans 15 amino acids. Unmatched junction bases numbered 4, after V lost 1 base and J lost 1 base. For the CDR3, the DNA is TGCGCCAGCAGCTTGCGAGGACAGGTCCAAGAGACCCAGTACTTC. Translated, it gives CASSLRGQVQETQYF.